This passage covers 32 T cell receptor beta chains from one sample sequenced in a study of blood T cells in healthy people across ages. Next came a second PCR, run for roughly 7 to 12 cycles, which used a sample-barcoded 5' primer along with a J-beta primer mix. TCRdb ran MiXCR on the 5' RACE reads and lists one entry per CDR3 protein. Of about 800,000 distinct CDR3 sequences listed, 20% to 30% are singletons. The same specimen was also included in a second study, on T cells of mothers and their children.

The sample consisted of blood. Receptors originate from a boy aged 5 to 17 in good health.

This sequence joins TRBV7-2 and TRBJ1-2; weak D call: TRBD1 (5 bases). CDR1 is SGHTA, CDR2 FQGNSA, per germline. The CDR3 is made up of 13 amino acids. Between the trimmed V and J ends, which lost 5 bases and 2 bases, there was a span of 9 bases. The CDR3 DNA is TGTGCCAGCAGCGGAGGGGAAAACTATGGCTACACCTTC. It is translated as CASSGGENYGYTF.

The chain uses TRBV4-3 and TRBJ2-7; D is unresolved. Germline V lookup: CDR1 LGHNA, CDR2 YSLEER. This CDR3 is built from 14 residues. Trimming cost V 0 bases and J 0 bases, with 6 bases left between them. The CDR3 is CASSQDGYSYEQYF. Here the CDR3 DNA reads TGCGCCAGCAGCCAAGACGGCTACTCCTACGAGCAGTACTTC.

The rearrangement links TRBV27 to TRBJ2-1; D is possibly TRBD2 (5 bases). The V end was cut by 5 bases, the J end by 9 bases, with 11 bases between. Germline lookup yields CDR1 MNHEY and CDR2 SMNVEV (reference sequence). CDR3 size: 12 residues. The CDR3 DNA reads TGTGCCAGCAGTCCGTCTAGCAGTGAGCAGTTCTTC. Protein: CASSPSSSEQFF.

This clonotype turned up a few times. The genes are TRBV29-1 and TRBJ1-4; D unclear. Trimming removed 6 bases from V and 5 bases from J, with 7 bases in between. The CDR3 covers 11 residues. CDR1 and CDR2 (germline): SQVTM, ANQGSEA. The CDR3 coding sequence is TGCAGCGTAGGCTGGAATGAAAAACTGTTTTTT. Its protein is CSVGWNEKLFF.

This sequence joins TRBV20-1 and TRBJ1-1; possible D gene TRBD1, 5 bases. V dropped 5 bases and J dropped 1 base, with 17 bases sitting between them. There are 15 residues in the CDR3. Germline CDR1 reads DFQATT; CDR2 reads SNEGSKA (reference sequence). CDR3 sequence (DNA): TGCAGTGCTCGCCGGGACGCCGTGGGGAACACTGAAGCTTTCTTT. Encoded protein: CSARRDAVGNTEAFF.

This clonotype appeared many times. The rearrangement links TRBV29-1 to TRBJ2-7; no reliable D call. The CDR3 has 14 amino acids. The V gene's germline CDR1 is SQVTM and CDR2 ANQGSEA. The germline V and J ends were trimmed by 4 bases and 5 bases, with 18 bases remaining between them. CDR3 region: CSVGGTTFVDEQYF. CDR3 coding DNA: TGCAGCGTTGGAGGAACCACGTTTGTCGACGAGCAGTACTTC.

The chain combines TRBV7-2 with TRBJ1-1, with D perhaps matching TRBD1 (6 bases). The CDR3 spans 13 residues. Trimming left V 4 bases short and J 8 bases short, with 14 bases between. Germline CDR1 is SGHTA and CDR2 is FQGNSA. The CDR3 loop is CASSSVGTLEAFF. CDR3 nucleotide sequence: TGTGCCAGCAGCTCGGTCGGGACACTCGAAGCTTTCTTT.

This clonotype was counted only a few times. The chain has TRBV3-1 and TRBJ1-2; D gene uncertain. Germline V gene sequence: CDR1 LGHDT, CDR2 YNNKEL (reference sequence). This CDR3 has 13 residues. V was trimmed by 4 bases and J by 4 bases, leaving 10 bases between them. As DNA, the CDR3 is TGTGCCAGCAGCCCCCCCAGCTTCTATGGCTACACCTTC. The encoded protein is CASSPPSFYGYTF.

Concerning this clonotype itself: One base away lies a much larger clone, so this may be a sequencing read error. Written as DNA, the CDR3 is TGCGCCAGCAGCCAAGATAGGACTAATGAAAAACTGTTTTTT. Translated, it gives CASSQDRTNEKLFF. The chain has TRBV4-3 and TRBJ1-4; D is ambiguous. CDR1 and CDR2 (germline): LGHNA, YSLEER. With 0 bases removed from V and 2 bases from J, the gap between germline ends came to 4 bases. This CDR3 region has 14 residues.

The V and J genes are TRBV5-1 and TRBJ1-4, with TRBD1 matching 9 bases. Germline V lookup: CDR1 SGHRS, CDR2 YFSETQ. Losses at the gene ends were 0 bases for V and 7 bases for J; bases not matched to a gene: 7. The CDR3 totals 16 residues. CDR3 loop: CASSLVGQGIGEKLFF. DNA for the CDR3: TGCGCCAGCAGCTTGGTGGGACAGGGTATAGGTGAAAAACTGTTTTTT.

V and J are TRBV7-3 and TRBJ2-3; D gene unclear. In germline, CDR1 is SGHTA, CDR2 FQGTGA. V was shortened by 3 bases and J by 4 bases, with 14 bases between the two germline ends. The CDR3 is made up of 15 amino acids. CDR3 protein: CASSFSGSSADTQYF. CDR3 in DNA: TGTGCCAGCAGCTTCTCGGGTTCCTCCGCAGATACGCAGTATTTT.

V and J are TRBV4-3 and TRBJ2-5; 8 nucleotides agree with TRBD2. The CDR3 has 15 residues. V shed 0 bases and J 5 bases; nucleotides not matched to a gene: 5. In germline, CDR1 is LGHNA, CDR2 YSLEER. CDR3 region: CASSQDWRGAETQYF. For the CDR3, the DNA is TGCGCCAGCAGCCAAGACTGGCGGGGGGCGGAGACCCAGTACTTC.

This clonotype has more than one count but fewer than ten. The chain carries TRBV7-2 and TRBJ2-1; possibly TRBD1 for D (5 bases). CDR1 is SGHTA and CDR2 is FQGNSA in the germline V gene. CDR3 length equals 14 residues. V was trimmed by 2 bases and J by 3 bases, leaving 8 bases between them. CDR3 loop: CASSLRQYYNEQFF. For the CDR3, the DNA is TGTGCCAGCAGCTTACGACAGTACTACAATGAGCAGTTCTTC.

V usage is TRBV7-3 and J usage is TRBJ2-1; 10 nucleotides match TRBD2. The germline gives CDR1 SGHTA, CDR2 FQGTGA. The CDR3 spans 15 residues. V lost 5 bases to trimming and J lost 6 bases; unmatched junction nucleotides: 7. For the CDR3, the DNA is TGTGCCAGCAGCGACGGGACTAGCGCTTCCAATGAGCAGTTCTTC. Its protein product is CASSDGTSASNEQFF.

Concerning this clonotype: It is likely a read error, because the conserved phenylalanine at the end of the CDR3 is missing. The gene calls are TRBV7-2 and TRBJ2-5; D gene ambiguous. The J call may be faulty, since TRBJ2-7 better matches the DNA end. CDR1 SGHTA and CDR2 FQGNSA come from the germline V gene. This CDR3 has 14 residues. The CDR3: CASSLEPATYEQYL. CDR3 DNA sequence: TGTGCCAGCAGCTTAGAGCCGGCTACCTACGAGCAGTACCTC.

Only a few counts were recorded for this clonotype. The chain links TRBV7-2 to TRBJ1-5; 10 bases are a match to TRBD1. J lost 1 base, V lost 6 bases, and 9 bases had no gene match. Germline CDR1 is SGHTA and CDR2 is FQGNSA. This CDR3 comprises 17 residues. CDR3 DNA sequence: TGTGCCAGCAGTTCAGGGACAGGGGAGGAGAGCAATCAGCCCCAGCATTTT. This encodes CASSSGTGEESNQPQHF.

Many counts were recorded for this clonotype. The chain employs TRBV12-3 or TRBV12-4 and TRBJ1-5; 10 bases match TRBD1. V lost 6 bases and J lost 7; bases outside the gene matches: 6. CDR3 length: 14 residues. The CDR3 coding sequence is TGTGCCAGCAGCTGGGACAGGGGCGACCAGCCCCAGCATTTT. It codes for CASSWDRGDQPQHF.

This clonotype appeared a few times. The V gene is TRBV28, the J gene TRBJ2-5; TRBD2 matches 8 bases. This CDR3 region has 14 residues. Per the germline V gene, CDR1 is MDHEN and CDR2 is SYDVKM. V was clipped by 5 bases and J by 3 bases; unmatched bases: 5. The CDR3 DNA sequence: TGTGCCAGCAGTCGGAAACTAGCGGAAGAGACCCAGTACTTC. Its translation is CASSRKLAEETQYF.

This rearrangement joins TRBV6-5 to TRBJ1-2; TRBD1 might be the D (6 bases). V was clipped by 6 bases and J by 4 bases, with 18 bases between them. Germline loops: CDR1 MNHEY, CDR2 SVGAGI. There are 15 residues in the CDR3. CDR3 loop: CASSPEITGTYGYTF. CDR3 DNA: TGTGCCAGCAGCCCCGAAATAACAGGGACCTATGGCTACACCTTC.

This chain uses TRBV29-1 with TRBJ2-1; D unresolved. CDR1 is SQVTM and CDR2 is ANQGSEA in the germline V gene. V shed 2 bases and J shed 8 bases, with 19 bases lying between them. The CDR3 is 15 residues long. The CDR3, as DNA: TGCAGCGTTGAAAGGGTGCTGGACGGAACCGATGAGCAGTTCTTC. Translation: CSVERVLDGTDEQFF.

At least ten counts were recorded for this clonotype. V gene TRBV7-8 combines with J gene TRBJ2-7, with D perhaps matching TRBD2 (5 bases). The CDR3 consists of 14 residues. V lost 6 bases, J lost 0 bases, and 12 bases lay in between. Germline CDR1 SGHVS, CDR2 FQNEAQ. The CDR3 coding sequence is TGTGCCAGCAGTCTCGGCGGGCTCTCCTACGAGCAGTACTTC. Its translation: CASSLGGLSYEQYF.

This chain uses TRBV28 with TRBJ1-2, with a possible D match to TRBD1 (5 bases). CDR1 and CDR2 (germline): MDHEN, SYDVKM. V lost 6 bases to trimming and J lost 4 bases, with 15 bases between them. The CDR3 has 14 residues. In DNA form, the CDR3 reads TGTGCCAGCAGCGAAAGGGGATTCGGCTATGGCTACACCTTC. As protein: CASSERGFGYGYTF.

This clonotype was found a few times. J is TRBJ1-1 and V is TRBV6-2 or TRBV6-3; possibly TRBD1 for D (5 bases). This CDR3 is 13 amino acids long. Germline CDR1 is MNHEY and CDR2 is SVGEGT. V lost 7 bases and J lost 4, with 13 bases in between. The DNA for the CDR3 is TGTGCCAGCAACCGGGACTCCATCACTGAAGCTTTCTTT. Its translation is CASNRDSITEAFF.

The chain is built from TRBV7-2 and TRBJ1-2; 11 positions match TRBD1. This CDR3 contains 16 residues. With 4 bases clipped from V and 4 bases from J, the junction kept 8 bases outside the gene matches. The germline V gene encodes CDR1 SGHTA and CDR2 FQGNSA. The CDR3 region has the DNA TGTGCCAGCAGCTCGGGTCGGACAGGGGGCGCCTATGGCTACACCTTC. Translation gives CASSSGRTGGAYGYTF. Full variable domain (remainder filled in from reference TRBV7-2 and TRBJ1-2): GAGVSQSPSNKVTEKGKDVELRCDPISGHTALYWYRQSLGQGLEFLIYFQGNSAPDKSGLPSDRFSAERTGGSVSTLTIQRTQQEDSAVYLCASSSGRTGGAYGYTFGSGTRLTVV.

This CDR3 is CASSLVVPYNEQFF. The CDR3, as DNA: TGTGCCAGCAGCTTAGTAGTACCCTACAATGAGCAGTTCTTC. This chain uses TRBV7-2 with TRBJ2-1; no clear D gene. The ends were cut back, 1 base at V and 2 bases at J, with 6 bases in the middle. CDR1 and CDR2 from the germline V gene are SGHTA and FQGNSA. There are 14 residues in the CDR3.

This clonotype was counted between two and nine times. This chain connects TRBV6-2 or TRBV6-3 to TRBJ1-1; TRBD1 agrees at 9 bases. CDR1 MNHEY and CDR2 SVGEGT come from the germline V gene. V dropped 6 bases and J dropped 11; count of bases not matched to a gene: 4. CDR3 length: 11 residues. The CDR3 is CASSRTGEAFF. CDR3 sequence (DNA): TGTGCCAGCAGCAGGACAGGGGAGGCTTTCTTT.

This clonotype occurred a few times. The V and J genes are TRBV7-9 and TRBJ1-1, with a possible D match to TRBD1 (6 bases). V was pared by 2 bases and J by 3 bases, with 16 bases between. Germline V gene sequence: CDR1 SEHNR, CDR2 FQNEAQ (reference sequence). This CDR3 contains 16 residues. CDR3 protein: CASSLYIPRGDTEAFF. DNA for the CDR3: TGTGCCAGCAGCTTATATATCCCAAGGGGGGACACTGAAGCTTTCTTT.

This clonotype turned up a few times. The genes are TRBV12-3 or TRBV12-4 and TRBJ1-1; D perhaps matches TRBD1 (5 bases). This CDR3 has 14 residues. Trimming removed 6 bases at V and 1 base at J, with 12 bases between. CDR3 region: CASSVGLKNTEAFF. The CDR3 DNA reads TGTGCCAGCAGCGTGGGGCTGAAGAACACTGAAGCTTTCTTT.

The chain uses TRBV28 and TRBJ2-7; the D call may be TRBD1 or TRBD2 (5 bases each). This CDR3 has 15 amino acids. The V end was cut by 6 bases, the J end by 7 bases, with 22 bases between. The germline V gene has CDR1 MDHEN and CDR2 SYDVKM. The CDR3 region has the DNA TGTGCCAGCAGCGCCCCAGGGTCGGCCTCGGGGGAGCAGTACTTC. Encoded protein: CASSAPGSASGEQYF.

This clonotype occurred a few times. The V and J genes are TRBV20-1 and TRBJ2-1; maybe TRBD2 (6 bases). The CDR3 is made up of 13 amino acids. CDR1 is DFQATT and CDR2 is SNEGSKA in the germline V gene (reference sequence). Between the trimmed V and J ends, which lost 0 bases and 6 bases, there was a span of 9 bases. CDR3 DNA sequence: TGCAGTGCTAGAGAAATGACTAGCAATGAGCAGTTCTTC. Its protein is CSAREMTSNEQFF.

This clonotype was seen a handful of times. The CDR3 loop reads CASSPLGSWNEQFF. As DNA, the CDR3 is TGTGCCAGCAGCCCCCTCGGGTCCTGGAATGAGCAGTTCTTC. The chain uses TRBV7-3 and TRBJ2-1; D is unclear. This CDR3 has 14 amino acids. From germline, CDR1 is SGHTA and CDR2 FQGTGA. V lost 5 bases and J 7 bases, leaving 15 bases between the germline ends.

The chain has TRBV7-9 and TRBJ1-2; D not certain. CDR1 SEHNR and CDR2 FQNEAQ come from the germline V gene (reference sequence). The CDR3 extends over 14 amino acids. V was shortened by 3 bases and J by 5 bases, with 13 bases between the two germline ends. CDR3 bases: TGTGCCAGCAGCTTGGCCCTTGGGTGGTATGGCTACACCTTC. This sequence encodes CASSLALGWYGYTF.